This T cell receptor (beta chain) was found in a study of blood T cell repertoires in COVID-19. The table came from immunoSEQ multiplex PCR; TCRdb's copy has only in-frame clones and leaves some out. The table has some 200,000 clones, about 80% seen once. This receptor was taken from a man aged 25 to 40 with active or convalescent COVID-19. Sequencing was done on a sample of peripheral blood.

The CDR3 bases are TGCAGCGTGACCGGGACAGGGGTAACCGGGGAGCTGTTTTTT. The encoded protein is CSVTGTGVTGELFF. The chain combines TRBV29-1 with TRBJ2-2, with 10 bases identical to TRBD1. Trimming cost V 6 bases and J 5 bases; bases outside gene matches: 6. The germline V gene encodes CDR1 SQVTM and CDR2 ANQGSEA. This CDR3 spans 14 amino acids.